A single sample is the source of the 9 T cell receptor beta chains below, sequenced in a study of cytotoxic CD8 clonotypes in ibrutinib-treated CLL. Profiling relied on immunoSEQ multiplex PCR, and the TCRdb table lists in-frame clones only, not all of them. Of about 76,000 clones in the sample, less than 85% are singletons; the top ten hold more than 30%. Sequencing was performed on PBMCs, taken after 24 months of ibrutinib treatment. These receptors all stem from a human donor with chronic lymphocytic leukemia.

This rearrangement joins TRBV7-2 to TRBJ2-2, with D perhaps TRBD1 (5 bases). The germline V and J ends were trimmed by 6 bases and 7 bases, with 21 bases remaining between them. CDR1 is SGHTA, CDR2 FQGNSA, per germline. CDR3 length: 16 amino acids. This chain's CDR3 is CASSPSKGSLFGELFF. The CDR3, as DNA: TGTGCCAGCAGTCCATCGAAGGGGTCTCTGTTCGGGGAGCTGTTTTTT.

The J gene is TRBJ1-5, the V gene TRBV7-9, with 9 bases that match TRBD1. The CDR3 contains 14 residues. The V gene's germline CDR1 is SEHNR and CDR2 FQNEAQ (reference sequence). V lost 5 bases to trimming and J lost 5 bases; unmatched junction nucleotides: 4. The CDR3 here is CASSPGQGDQPQHF. CDR3 coding DNA: TGTGCCAGCAGCCCGGGACAGGGTGATCAGCCCCAGCATTTT.

CDR3 residues: CASSSSGRGDNEQFF. The CDR3 DNA is TGCGCCAGCAGCTCTTCAGGGAGGGGGGACAATGAGCAGTTCTTC. V gene TRBV5-1 combines with J gene TRBJ2-1; D possibly corresponds to TRBD2 (7 bases). V was clipped by 3 bases and J by 5 bases, with 15 bases between them. The CDR3 is made up of 15 amino acids. Germline-derived CDR1 and CDR2 are SGHRS and YFSETQ.

This clone was recorded once. This chain uses TRBV6-1 with TRBJ2-5; 13 positions match TRBD2. Per germline, CDR1 MNHNS and CDR2 SASEGT. This CDR3 has 14 amino acids. V lost 8 bases and J lost 7; bases outside the gene matches: 7. DNA of the CDR3: TGTGCCAGCCACGGGACTAGCGGGATCGGGACCCAGTACTTC. Protein product: CASHGTSGIGTQYF.

This clone was detected a few times. Mismatch with germline at one junction end may stem from a read error. The J gene is TRBJ1-2, the V gene TRBV6-5; no firm D call. Germline V CDR1 and CDR2: MNHEY, SVGAGI. The CDR3 has 16 residues. CDR3 coding DNA: TGTGCCAGCAGCTACTCCGGCGGGCGTGATCGTTCGGGCTACACCTTC. Translation: CASSYSGGRDRSGYTF.

This sequence joins TRBV5-1 and TRBJ2-3; 12 nucleotides agree with TRBD2. The V gene's germline CDR1 is SGHRS and CDR2 YFSETQ. CDR3 length: 15 residues. V shed 3 bases, J shed 3 bases, and the junction held 2 bases outside the gene matches. The CDR3 nucleotides are TGCGCCAGCAGCTCTAGCGGGAGGGGAACAGATACGCAGTATTTT. Residues: CASSSSGRGTDTQYF. Filled out from reference TRBV5-1 and TRBJ2-3, the complete variable domain reads KAGVTQTPRYLIKTRGQQVTLSCSPISGHRSVSWYQQTPGQGLQFLFEYFSETQRNKGNFPGRFSGRQFSNSRSEMNVSTLELGDSALYLCASSSSGRGTDTQYFGPGTRLTVL.

The chain carries TRBV30 and TRBJ2-7, with TRBD2 identical over 8 bases. V shed 3 bases and J 2 bases; nucleotides not matched to a gene: 12. CDR1 and CDR2 (germline): GTSNPN, SVGIG (reference sequence). This CDR3 has 16 residues. CDR3 in amino acids: CAWSGKGVAGTYEQYF. The CDR3 region has the DNA TGTGCCTGGAGCGGGAAAGGAGTAGCGGGAACCTACGAGCAGTACTTC.

The rearrangement links TRBV29-1 to TRBJ1-2; maybe TRBD1 (6 bases). Per germline, CDR1 SQVTM and CDR2 ANQGSEA. V shed 5 bases and J shed 2 bases, with 9 bases lying between them. This CDR3 spans 12 amino acids. The DNA of the CDR3 is TGCAGCGTTTCGGACAGCAACTATGGCTACACCTTC. It specifies CSVSDSNYGYTF. The variable domain in full, completed from reference TRBV29-1 and TRBJ1-2, reads SAVISQKPSRDICQRGTSLTIQCQVDSQVTMMFWYRQQPGQSLTLIATANQGSEATYESGFVIDKFPISRPNLTFSTLTVSNMSPEDSSIYLCSVSDSNYGYTFGSGTRLTVV.

The chain is built from TRBV2 and TRBJ1-4, with D unclear. The CDR3 runs 15 residues. CDR1 and CDR2 from the germline V gene are SNHLY and FYNNEI. Between the trimmed V and J ends, which lost 6 bases and 2 bases, there was a span of 13 bases. CDR3 DNA sequence: TGTGCCAGCAGCAGTTTGGGAGATACTAATGAAAAACTGTTTTTT. Protein sequence: CASSSLGDTNEKLFF.